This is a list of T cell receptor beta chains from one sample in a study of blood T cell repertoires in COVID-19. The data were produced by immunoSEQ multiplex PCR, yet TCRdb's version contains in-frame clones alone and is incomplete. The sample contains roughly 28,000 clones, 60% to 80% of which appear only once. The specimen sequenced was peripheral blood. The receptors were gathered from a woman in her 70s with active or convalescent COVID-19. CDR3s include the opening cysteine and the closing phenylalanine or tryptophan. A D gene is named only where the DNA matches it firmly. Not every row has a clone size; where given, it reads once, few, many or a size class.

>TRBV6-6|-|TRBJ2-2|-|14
TGTGCCAGCGGGGCGGCTGGGTGGCCCGGGGAGCTGTTTTTT
CASGAAGWPGELFF
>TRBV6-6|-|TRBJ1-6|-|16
TGTGCCAGCAGTTACGAGTTTAGGGGGGGATATTCACCCCTCCACTTT
CASSYEFRGGYSPLHF
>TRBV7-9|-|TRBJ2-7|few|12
TGTGCCAGCAGCTTAGAACGGTACGAGCAGTACTTC
CASSLERYEQYF
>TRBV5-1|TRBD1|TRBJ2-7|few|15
TGCGCCAGCAACTCCGGGACAGGGGTAATCTACGAGCAGTACTTC
CASNSGTGVIYEQYF
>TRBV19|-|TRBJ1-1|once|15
TGTGCCAGTACCAAAACCGAAAACAGGGACACTGAAGCTTTCTTT
CASTKTENRDTEAFF
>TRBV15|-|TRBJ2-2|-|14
TGTGCCACCAGCAGAGAGGTGGGAGCCGGGGAGCTGTTTTTT
CATSREVGAGELFF
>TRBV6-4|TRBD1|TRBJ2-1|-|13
TGTGCCAGCAGTGAGTACAGGGGCTCTCACGCGGTCTTC
CASSEYRGSHAVF
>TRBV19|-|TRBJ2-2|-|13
TGTGCCAGTAGTATGGGGGCTACCGGGGAGCTGTTTTTT
CASSMGATGELFF
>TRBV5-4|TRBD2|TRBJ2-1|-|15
TGTGCCAGCAGCCCGGAACCGCGGGGGTACAATGAGCAGTTCTTC
CASSPEPRGYNEQFF
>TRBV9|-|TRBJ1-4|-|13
TGTGCCAGCAGCGTAGCCGGGTCTGAAAAACTGTTTTTT
CASSVAGSEKLFF
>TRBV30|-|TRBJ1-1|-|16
TGTGCCTGGAGTCCAGCCCGCCCGGGGAGGACCACTGAAGCTTTCTTT
CAWSPARPGRTTEAFF
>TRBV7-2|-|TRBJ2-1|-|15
TGTGCCAGCAGCTTCAGCGATAGCTCCTACAATGAGCAGTTCTTC
CASSFSDSSYNEQFF
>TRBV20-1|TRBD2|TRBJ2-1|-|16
TGCAGTGCTAGTCGAGCGGGAGGGCCTTCCTACAATGAGCAGTTCTTC
CSASRAGGPSYNEQFF
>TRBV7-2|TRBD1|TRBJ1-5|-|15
TGTGCCAGCAGCTTAGGGGACAGGGTTTACCAGCCCCAGCATTTT
CASSLGDRVYQPQHF
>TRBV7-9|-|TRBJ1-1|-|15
TGTGCCAGCAGCCCCGCCGGGGGTAGGAACACTGAAGCTTTCTTT
CASSPAGGRNTEAFF
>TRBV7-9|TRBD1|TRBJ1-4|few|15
TGTGCCAGCAGCTCTAAGGACAGGAGAAATGAAAAACTGTTTTTT
CASSSKDRRNEKLFF
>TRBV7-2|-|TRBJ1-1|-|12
TGTGCCAGCACCCCTAGTACGAGCAGAGCTTTCTTT
CASTPSTSRAFF
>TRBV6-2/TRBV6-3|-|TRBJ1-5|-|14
TGTGCCAGCAGTTACCAGACGAAGGGGAAGGTCCAGCATTTT
CASSYQTKGKVQHF
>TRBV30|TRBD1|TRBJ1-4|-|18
TGTGCCTGGAGTCCTAGGGACAGGGGCGTAGTGACTAATGAAAAACTGTTTTTT
CAWSPRDRGVVTNEKLFF
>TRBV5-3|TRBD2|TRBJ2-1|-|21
TGTGCCAGAAGCTGGGTTGGACTAGCGGGAGGGGACCTGAATTCCTACAATGAGCAGTTCTTC
CARSWVGLAGGDLNSYNEQFF
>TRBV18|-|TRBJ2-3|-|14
TGTGCCAGCTCACCACTCTCTAGCACAGATACGCAGTATTTT
CASSPLSSTDTQYF
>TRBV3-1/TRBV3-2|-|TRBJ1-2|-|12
TGTGCCAGCAGCCCTCCATCCGGTGGCTACACCTTC
CASSPPSGGYTF
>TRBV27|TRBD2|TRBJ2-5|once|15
TGTGCCAGCAGTGGACTAGCGGGAGGTCATGCGGCCCAGTACTTC
CASSGLAGGHAAQYF
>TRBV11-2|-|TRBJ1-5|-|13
TGTGCCAGCAGCTTGGAGAGAGGCCAGCCCCAGCATTTT
CASSLERGQPQHF
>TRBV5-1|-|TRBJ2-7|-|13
TGCGCCAGCAGCGGGGGGAACTCCTACGAGCAGTACTTC
CASSGGNSYEQYF
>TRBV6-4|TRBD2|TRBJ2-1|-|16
TGTGCCAGCAGTAGGGCCGCGGGGGTCCAATACGCTGAGCAGTTCTTC
CASSRAAGVQYAEQFF
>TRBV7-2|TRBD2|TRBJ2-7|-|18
TGTGCCAGCAGCCCTTACCTAGCGGCGGGAGGGCCTCGTGACGAGCAGTACTTC
CASSPYLAAGGPRDEQYF
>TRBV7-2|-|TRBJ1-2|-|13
TGTGCCAGCAGCTTGGGGCCGAACTATGGCTACACCTTC
CASSLGPNYGYTF
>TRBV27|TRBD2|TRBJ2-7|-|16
TGTGCCAGCAGTTCAGGAAGGCTAGCGGGATCAGACGAGCAGTACTTC
CASSSGRLAGSDEQYF